This T cell receptor beta chain was captured by sequencing in a study of blood T cells in healthy people across ages. CDR1 SGDLS and CDR2 YYNGEE come from the germline V gene. Trimming took 9 bases from V and 6 from J, leaving 10 bases between them. The CDR3 length is 10 residues. No fewer than 6 micrograms of total RNA were isolated from every sample. With regard to this clonotype: Its antigen is not identified.

Then a second PCR, running about 7 to 11 cycles, was carried out with a sample-barcoded 5' primer and a J-beta primer mix. Every sample returned 2.5 million or more CDR3-containing paired-end reads. TCRdb re-called the 5' RACE reads with MiXCR, one entry per CDR3 protein. The table has 580,000 or so distinct CDR3 sequences, around half seen once. Findings of the study overall: It was the long-lived donors that had more naive CD4+ cells and higher diversity than aged donors. Donor CMV infection status was unknown, possibly confounding age-related changes in expanded clonotypes.

The clonotype originates from a man at least 80 years old in good health. The chain recombines TRBV9 with TRBJ2-7, with D hard to call. Sequenced: blood. CDR3 nucleotides: TGTGCCAACACTCTCTCCGAGCAGTACTTC. This sequence encodes CANTLSEQYF.